This entry lists 8 T cell receptor beta chains sequenced from one sample in a study of cytomegalovirus exposure and HLA in healthy donors. Profiling relied on immunoSEQ multiplex PCR, and the TCRdb table lists in-frame clones only, not all of them. The table includes fewer than 90,000 clones, 94% detected once. The material sequenced was PBMCs. These receptors came from a woman aged 18-35 years in good health and CMV-seronegative.

On this clone: This same CDR3 is encoded by further DNA sequences in the sample. The chain employs TRBV28 and TRBJ1-1; 7 bases match TRBD1. J gave up 3 bases and V 2 bases, and 3 bases lay outside the gene matches. Germline loops: CDR1 MDHEN, CDR2 SYDVKM. This CDR3 has 14 amino acids. CDR3 sequence (DNA): TGTGCCAGCAGTTTAACAGGGGCCTACACTGAAGCTTTCTTT. This codes for CASSLTGAYTEAFF. Complete variable domain (other parts from reference TRBV28 and TRBJ1-1): DVKVTQSSRYLVKRTGEKVFLECVQDMDHENMFWYRQDPGLGLRLIYFSYDVKMKEKGDIPEGYSVSREKKERFSLILESASTNQTSMYLCASSLTGAYTEAFFGQGTRLTVV.

The chain recombines TRBV9 with TRBJ1-2, with D hard to call. CDR1 and CDR2 from the germline V gene are SGDLS and YYNGEE. The CDR3 loop spans 16 amino acids. V was cut by 3 bases and J by 4 bases, with 19 bases left in between. CDR3 loop: CASSDSDYSESYGYTF. CDR3 DNA sequence: TGTGCCAGCAGCGACTCGGACTACTCCGAATCCTATGGCTACACCTTC.

This clone has only one observation. The chain has TRBV5-6 and TRBJ2-1, with D possibly being TRBD1 (6 bases). With 4 bases removed from V and 8 bases from J, the gap between germline ends came to 16 bases. There are 14 residues in the CDR3. CDR1 is SGHDT and CDR2 is YYEEEE in the germline V gene. The CDR3 coding sequence is TGTGCCAGCAGCCCTGCCGGGACAAGGTATGAGCAGTTCTTC. Encoded protein: CASSPAGTRYEQFF.

The chain couples TRBV11-3 to TRBJ2-4; weak D call: TRBD2 (5 bases). The CDR3 contains 16 residues. The germline V gene has CDR1 SGHNT and CDR2 YENEEA. Trimming left V 5 bases short and J 4 bases short, with 18 bases between. CDR3 DNA sequence: TGTGCCAGCAGCCAGCGGCCGTGGGGAGTGAAAAACATTCAGTACTTC. Its translation: CASSQRPWGVKNIQYF.

This chain joins TRBV7-3 and TRBJ2-2; D gene unclear. This CDR3 comprises 14 residues. From germline, CDR1 is SGHTA and CDR2 FQGTGA. The V and J ends lost 2 bases and 1 base respectively, with 5 bases between them. Here the CDR3 reads CASSLGQNTGELFF. The DNA for the CDR3 is TGTGCCAGCAGCTTAGGCCAGAACACCGGGGAGCTGTTTTTT.

The V call is TRBV7-9, the J call TRBJ1-1; 7 bases are shared with TRBD1. Germline CDR1 SEHNR, CDR2 FQNEAQ (reference sequence). Trimming at V came to 2 bases and at J to 8 bases, leaving 2 bases not matched to a gene. The length of the CDR3 is 12 residues. As DNA, the CDR3 is TGTGCCAGCAGCTTAACAGGGGTAGAAGCTTTCTTT. It encodes CASSLTGVEAFF.

This sequence joins TRBV14 and TRBJ1-1; 8 bases map to TRBD1. The V and J ends lost 0 bases and 5 bases, in that order; junction bases with no gene match: 5. Germline V lookup: CDR1 SGHDN, CDR2 FVKESK. The length of the CDR3 is 15 residues. CDR3 DNA sequence: TGTGCCAGCAGCCAAGAAAGACAGGGGACGACTGAAGCTTTCTTT. It yields the protein CASSQERQGTTEAFF.

As DNA, the CDR3 is TGTGCCAGCAGTGAATCTCTTGGTCGGACAGGACCCTACGAGCAGTACTTC. Translated, it gives CASSESLGRTGPYEQYF. The V and J genes are TRBV6-1 and TRBJ2-7, with TRBD1 matching over 7 bases. Trimming took 2 bases from V and 2 from J; bases not matched to a gene: 12. The germline V gene has CDR1 MNHNS and CDR2 SASEGT. This CDR3 comprises 17 residues.